The rows below give T cell receptor beta chains drawn from one sample of a study of T-cell memory formation after mild COVID-19. TCRdb called the 5' RACE reads again in MiXCR, with one record for every CDR3 protein. The table includes around 340,000 distinct CDR3 sequences, roughly an eighth detected once. The source material was PBMCs or a T cell subset sorted from them (not recorded which). These receptor sequences come from a man aged 18 to 30 who had mild COVID-19 (a few samples of this study predate the infection). Cell type and time point are not known. Both conserved end residues are trimmed from each CDR3. Each record gives: V gene, J gene, CDR3 protein.

V: TRBV3-1; J: TRBJ2-3; CDR3: ASSQDPGLGADTQY
V: TRBV6-2/TRBV6-3; J: TRBJ2-7; CDR3: ASRRDGSYEQY
V: TRBV12-3/TRBV12-4; J: TRBJ1-4; CDR3: ASSQGIIGNEKLF
V: TRBV10-3; J: TRBJ1-1; CDR3: ATKAPLNTEAF
V: TRBV5-1; J: TRBJ2-7; CDR3: ASSLRDSPYEQY
V: TRBV6-1; J: TRBJ1-5; CDR3: ASMLLNQPQH
V: TRBV7-2; J: TRBJ2-1; CDR3: ASGPGNYNEQF
V: TRBV4-3; J: TRBJ2-2; CDR3: ASSQRGGANTGELF
V: TRBV24-1; J: TRBJ2-3; CDR3: ATEGQKDTQY
V: TRBV6-6; J: TRBJ1-1; CDR3: ASSYGGTNTEAF
V: TRBV20-1; J: TRBJ2-7; CDR3: SIQTGKAYEQY